The source of this T cell receptor beta chain is a study of brain T cells in children with intractable seizures (dated by TCRdb to the early 2020s). Concerning the study at large: A NanoString immunology panel was first used to screen resected brain tissue from around 57 pediatric epilepsy surgery cases for immune gene transcripts. Eight of the 12 selected surgery cases also had pre-surgery blood sequenced, which left four cases with brain tissue only. Overall study results and their limits: Viral specificity was inferred solely from CDR3 sequence similarity, and the HCMV serostatus of the patients was not known. Sequencing depth differed between pre- and post-surgery blood, so clones missing from the pre-surgery sample may reflect undersampling. Both public and private clones were found among the top 50 brain clonotypes, and the most abundant public CDR3 in each case closely resembled known HCMV, EBV or influenza A epitope-specific CDR3s.

Reading from cysteine to phenylalanine, the CDR3 counts 15 amino acids. Of all the DNA, just the CDR3 is kept, 45 bases in frame from base 1. V gives up 0 bases and J gives up 2 bases, and the segment between their germline ends measures 11 bases. The CDR1 and CDR2 encoded by the germline V gene are SGHRS and YFSETQ. The sample's time point label is to be understood as: resected brain tissue, or blood drawn just prior to surgery. The surgery cases that showed the highest brain T cell transcript signatures were chosen for TCR beta chain sequencing of brain tissue, and of blood when it was available. Patients had been treated with at least one anti-epileptic drug before surgery. The TCR-sequenced patients were children whose drug-resistant epilepsy was caused by tuberous sclerosis complex, focal cortical dysplasia, Rasmussen encephalitis or hemimegalencephaly. The brain samples were frozen blocks of fresh, involved tissue resected during epilepsy surgery. The Monarch genomic DNA purification kit was used to extract bulk genomic DNA from unsorted brain tissue and from whole blood.

To note about this clone: Its binding antigen is unknown. No much larger clone is present one base from it, and per-base qualities are unavailable.

The immunoSEQ assay was applied to genomic DNA to generate the TCR beta chain sequences. The original methods were these. CDR3 sequences that did not begin with the conserved framework cysteine at position 104 were removed manually. Clonality was calculated as one minus the normalized Shannon's Diversity Index, with values ranging from 0 (maximal diversity) to 1 (oligoclonal). To check whether a given CDR3 had different frequencies in two samples, for example brain versus blood, chi-squared comparison-of-proportions tests were used. Public clonotypes were identified through searches of immuneACCESS, and similarity to known antiviral clonotypes was evaluated with the VDJdb browser. TCRdb holds this immuneACCESS table with in-frame rearrangements only. Some clones are missing; in checked studies, unresolved V genes explain under half, and the rest has no known cause. V, J and clone size are those of that table, while D and trimming were read from the DNA. The sample table lists about 1,800 clones, approximately 82% of them with a count of one. 20% to 25% of the sample belongs to the ten largest clones.

This specimen consisted of resected brain tissue, obtained at surgery. This TCR was recovered from a girl aged 2 to 9 with tuberous sclerosis and intractable seizures. The chain employs TRBV5-1 and TRBJ1-2, with an unclear D gene assignment. For the CDR3, the sequence is CASSLDTYYNYGYTF. The nucleotide sequence is given as TGCGCCAGCAGCTTGGACACCTACTACAACTATGGCTACACCTTC.